The rows below give T cell receptor beta chains drawn from one sample of a study of control samples from healthy donors and cancer patients. Sequencing was performed with immunoSEQ multiplex PCR; in TCRdb, only in-frame clones are kept and a portion is missing. The table includes about 30,000 clones, roughly 85% detected once. The sequencing input was PBMCs. The origin of the receptors is a man between 60 and 75 years old with head and neck cancer. The CDR3 runs from the conserved cysteine through the conserved F or W. A D gene is named only where the DNA matches it firmly. Part of the rows lack a size; the others show once, few, many or a class for expanded clones.

D gene: -
J gene: TRBJ1-4
clone size: -
V gene: TRBV7-2
CDR3 DNA: TGTGCCAGCAGCTACAGAAGCGCCTTTGCAACTAATGAAAAACTGTTTTTT
CDR3 protein: CASSYRSAFATNEKLFF

D gene: TRBD1
J gene: TRBJ1-1
clone size: -
V gene: TRBV15
CDR3 DNA: TGTGCCACCAGCAGAGACGGCAGGGGGCTAGCTTTCTTT
CDR3 protein: CATSRDGRGLAFF

D gene: -
J gene: TRBJ2-1
clone size: -
V gene: TRBV27
CDR3 DNA: TGTGCCAGCCAGGGGTGGGGAAATGAGCAGTTCTTC
CDR3 protein: CASQGWGNEQFF

D gene: -
J gene: TRBJ1-1
clone size: -
V gene: TRBV9
CDR3 DNA: TGTGCCAGCAGCAAAAGAGCGACAGTGCTCGAAGCTTTCTTT
CDR3 protein: CASSKRATVLEAFF

D gene: -
J gene: TRBJ1-1
clone size: -
V gene: TRBV5-1
CDR3 DNA: TGCGCCAGCAGCAGCCAGACGGTGGGGACTGAAGCTTTCTTT
CDR3 protein: CASSSQTVGTEAFF

D gene: TRBD2
J gene: TRBJ2-7
clone size: -
V gene: TRBV28
CDR3 DNA: TGTGCCAGCAGTTTGGGCTTAGGCGGGAGGATCAACGAGCAGTACTTC
CDR3 protein: CASSLGLGGRINEQYF

D gene: TRBD2
J gene: TRBJ2-7
clone size: -
V gene: TRBV2
CDR3 DNA: TGTGCCAGCAGTGAAGGTACTAGCGGGAGCTACGAGCAGTACTTC
CDR3 protein: CASSEGTSGSYEQYF

D gene: TRBD2
J gene: TRBJ2-7
clone size: once
V gene: TRBV4-3
CDR3 DNA: TGCGCCAGCAGCGCAGGACTAGCGGGAGGCAACGAGCAGTACTTC
CDR3 protein: CASSAGLAGGNEQYF

D gene: -
J gene: TRBJ2-3
clone size: -
V gene: TRBV4-3
CDR3 DNA: TGCGCCAGCAGCCAAGCCGGGGGCGGCGATACGCAGTATTTT
CDR3 protein: CASSQAGGGDTQYF

D gene: -
J gene: TRBJ1-1
clone size: -
V gene: TRBV28
CDR3 DNA: TGTGCCAGCGAGGGAGGGACTGAAGCTTTCTTT
CDR3 protein: CASEGGTEAFF

D gene: -
J gene: TRBJ1-5
clone size: -
V gene: TRBV19
CDR3 DNA: TGTGCCAGTAGAAACGGAGGTCAGCCCCAGCATTTT
CDR3 protein: CASRNGGQPQHF

D gene: TRBD1
J gene: TRBJ2-7
clone size: -
V gene: TRBV5-1
CDR3 DNA: TGCGCCAGCAGCCCGGGACAGGGAGGCTCCTACGAGCAGTACTTC
CDR3 protein: CASSPGQGGSYEQYF

D gene: -
J gene: TRBJ2-3
clone size: -
V gene: TRBV4-3
CDR3 DNA: TGCGCCAGCAGCCAAGAGGTATCGGGGGCATCTAGCACAGATACGCAGTATTTT
CDR3 protein: CASSQEVSGASSTDTQYF

D gene: TRBD2
J gene: TRBJ2-5
clone size: -
V gene: TRBV13
CDR3 DNA: TGTGCCAGCAGCCTATTGGTAGCGGGAGGACAAGAGACCCAGTACTTC
CDR3 protein: CASSLLVAGGQETQYF

D gene: TRBD2
J gene: TRBJ2-1
clone size: -
V gene: TRBV6-6
CDR3 DNA: TGTGCCAGCAGCGAAAGGCTAGCGGGACGCCGCGATGAGCAGTTCTTC
CDR3 protein: CASSERLAGRRDEQFF

D gene: -
J gene: TRBJ2-5
clone size: -
V gene: TRBV6-5
CDR3 DNA: TGTGCCAGCTGCTCGGGGGGCGGGGAGACCCAGTACTTC
CDR3 protein: CASCSGGGETQYF

D gene: TRBD1
J gene: TRBJ2-7
clone size: few
V gene: TRBV7-6
CDR3 DNA: TGTGCCAGCAGCTTAGATTGGGGACAGGGTGGCGAGCAGTACTTC
CDR3 protein: CASSLDWGQGGEQYF

D gene: TRBD2
J gene: TRBJ2-1
clone size: -
V gene: TRBV6-1
CDR3 DNA: TGTGCCAGCAGTGAGTTGTTAGCGGGAGATGAGCAGTTCTTC
CDR3 protein: CASSELLAGDEQFF

D gene: -
J gene: TRBJ1-1
clone size: -
V gene: TRBV2
CDR3 DNA: TGTGCCAGCAGTGAAGCGGAGGCTCAGGTCGGGACTGAAGCTTTCTTT
CDR3 protein: CASSEAEAQVGTEAFF

D gene: -
J gene: TRBJ2-5
clone size: -
V gene: TRBV5-6
CDR3 DNA: TGTGCCAGCAGCTCGGGGACCAGGGGGACCCAGTACTTC
CDR3 protein: CASSSGTRGTQYF

D gene: -
J gene: TRBJ2-3
clone size: -
V gene: TRBV11-2
CDR3 DNA: TGTGCCAGCAGCTTGGGGGTTGATACGCAGTATTTT
CDR3 protein: CASSLGVDTQYF

D gene: -
J gene: TRBJ2-6
clone size: -
V gene: TRBV24-1
CDR3 DNA: TGTGCCGTTGGGCCCGGTGCTGGGGCCAACGTCCTGACTTTC
CDR3 protein: CAVGPGAGANVLTF

D gene: TRBD1
J gene: TRBJ2-2
clone size: -
V gene: TRBV6-1
CDR3 DNA: TGTGCCAGCAGTGACCGCTGGGCCGGGACAGGGCTATTCTCCGGGGAGCTGTTTTTT
CDR3 protein: CASSDRWAGTGLFSGELFF

D gene: TRBD2
J gene: TRBJ2-3
clone size: few
V gene: TRBV19
CDR3 DNA: TGTGCCAGTAGTAACCCGGGACTAGAACCAGATACGCAGTATTTT
CDR3 protein: CASSNPGLEPDTQYF

D gene: -
J gene: TRBJ2-3
clone size: -
V gene: TRBV7-2
CDR3 DNA: TGTGCCAGCAGCCCCCCCTCTCCACAAGATACGCAGTATTTT
CDR3 protein: CASSPPSPQDTQYF

D gene: -
J gene: TRBJ1-4
clone size: -
V gene: TRBV19
CDR3 DNA: TGTGCCAGTAGTATAGGAGGGGCCTGGCTGTTTTTT
CDR3 protein: CASSIGGAWLFF

D gene: TRBD1
J gene: TRBJ1-5
clone size: -
V gene: TRBV6-2/TRBV6-3
CDR3 DNA: TGTGCCAGCAGTTTCCAACGGACAGGGGCGAATCAGCCCCAGCATTTT
CDR3 protein: CASSFQRTGANQPQHF

D gene: -
J gene: TRBJ2-1
clone size: -
V gene: TRBV6-5
CDR3 DNA: TGTGCCAGCAGTACATATCGGAATGAGCAGTTCTTC
CDR3 protein: CASSTYRNEQFF

D gene: TRBD2
J gene: TRBJ2-3
clone size: -
V gene: TRBV2
CDR3 DNA: TGTGCCAGCGCGTCGACTAGCGGGAGGGCCCTGGGAGATACGCAGTATTTT
CDR3 protein: CASASTSGRALGDTQYF

D gene: TRBD1
J gene: TRBJ1-1
clone size: once
V gene: TRBV6-5
CDR3 DNA: TGTGCCAGCAGGCACCCGGGACAGGTTAACACTGAAGCTTTCTTT
CDR3 protein: CASRHPGQVNTEAFF

D gene: TRBD2
J gene: TRBJ2-5
clone size: -
V gene: TRBV28
CDR3 DNA: TGTGCCAGCAGTTCCGCCGCGGGGGGACGAGAGACCCAGTACTTC
CDR3 protein: CASSSAAGGRETQYF

D gene: -
J gene: TRBJ1-2
clone size: -
V gene: TRBV14
CDR3 DNA: TGTGCCAGCAGCCAAGATCTAGGACTGGGGTACGGCTACACCTTC
CDR3 protein: CASSQDLGLGYGYTF

D gene: -
J gene: TRBJ2-1
clone size: -
V gene: TRBV12-3/TRBV12-4
CDR3 DNA: TGTGCCAGCACCCTAGCTCTCAATGAGCAGTTCTTC
CDR3 protein: CASTLALNEQFF

D gene: -
J gene: TRBJ1-1
clone size: -
V gene: TRBV2
CDR3 DNA: TGTGCCAGCAGTGACAACAGGGATGAAGCTTTCTTT
CDR3 protein: CASSDNRDEAFF

D gene: -
J gene: TRBJ2-7
clone size: -
V gene: TRBV5-4
CDR3 DNA: TGTGCCAGCAGTTTGACACTAACCCAATACTCCTACGAGCAGTACTTC
CDR3 protein: CASSLTLTQYSYEQYF

D gene: TRBD1
J gene: TRBJ1-4
clone size: -
V gene: TRBV27
CDR3 DNA: TGTGCCAGCAGAACACAGGGGGAGGGGGCAACTAATGAAAAACTGTTTTTT
CDR3 protein: CASRTQGEGATNEKLFF

D gene: -
J gene: TRBJ2-7
clone size: -
V gene: TRBV11-2
CDR3 DNA: TGTGCCAGCAGCTTAGGCGGGGGCCCCTGGTACGAGCAGTACTTC
CDR3 protein: CASSLGGGPWYEQYF

D gene: -
J gene: TRBJ2-5
clone size: -
V gene: TRBV9
CDR3 DNA: TGTGCCAGCAGCCCAAGGCAGGGTCGGGGCCAAGAGACCCAGTACTTC
CDR3 protein: CASSPRQGRGQETQYF

D gene: TRBD1
J gene: TRBJ1-1
clone size: once
V gene: TRBV6-5
CDR3 DNA: TGTGCCAGCAGGTTTACAGGGGGAGGTGAAGCTTTCTTT
CDR3 protein: CASRFTGGGEAFF

D gene: -
J gene: TRBJ1-5
clone size: -
V gene: TRBV5-8
CDR3 DNA: TGTGCCAGCAGCTTGGAACGAACTCAGCCCCAGCATTTT
CDR3 protein: CASSLERTQPQHF

D gene: -
J gene: TRBJ2-3
clone size: -
V gene: TRBV5-4
CDR3 DNA: TGTGCCAGCAGCACCCGAGGAAGCACAGATACGCAGTATTTT
CDR3 protein: CASSTRGSTDTQYF

D gene: TRBD1
J gene: TRBJ2-2
clone size: -
V gene: TRBV7-6
CDR3 DNA: TGTGCCAGCAGACGTGGACAGGGGGCCGGAATAACCGGGGAGCTGTTTTTT
CDR3 protein: CASRRGQGAGITGELFF

D gene: -
J gene: TRBJ1-1
clone size: -
V gene: TRBV28
CDR3 DNA: TGTGCCAGCAGTTCAAATCTGGGGGGCGGGAACACTGAAGCTTTCTTT
CDR3 protein: CASSSNLGGGNTEAFF

D gene: -
J gene: TRBJ1-3
clone size: -
V gene: TRBV28
CDR3 DNA: TGTGCCAGCAGTTTATGGATGGGAGGGACTTTCTCTGGAAACACCATATATTTT
CDR3 protein: CASSLWMGGTFSGNTIYF

D gene: TRBD1
J gene: TRBJ1-6
clone size: -
V gene: TRBV9
CDR3 DNA: TGTGCCAGCAGCGTGGGACAGGGGTGGGGCTCACCCCTCCACTTT
CDR3 protein: CASSVGQGWGSPLHF

D gene: -
J gene: TRBJ2-1
clone size: -
V gene: TRBV7-3
CDR3 DNA: TGTGCCAGCAGCTTACAGAGCCAGCCAGGGAATGAGCAGTTCTTC
CDR3 protein: CASSLQSQPGNEQFF

D gene: -
J gene: TRBJ2-3
clone size: -
V gene: TRBV7-2
CDR3 DNA: TGTGCCAGCAGCGCCATCGGGACCCGGGGGACAGATACGCAGTATTTT
CDR3 protein: CASSAIGTRGTDTQYF

D gene: TRBD2
J gene: TRBJ2-1
clone size: few
V gene: TRBV28
CDR3 DNA: TGTGCCAGCAGTACCCCCCTTAGCGGGAGAGCCTACAATGAGCAGTTCTTC
CDR3 protein: CASSTPLSGRAYNEQFF

D gene: -
J gene: TRBJ1-2
clone size: -
V gene: TRBV7-3
CDR3 DNA: TGTGCCAGCAGCTTATCAGGGTTCTATGGCTACACCTTC
CDR3 protein: CASSLSGFYGYTF

D gene: TRBD2
J gene: TRBJ2-1
clone size: -
V gene: TRBV5-6
CDR3 DNA: TGTGCCAGGATACCGAGTAGGCGGGAGACCGACAATGAGCAGTTCTTC
CDR3 protein: CARIPSRRETDNEQFF

D gene: -
J gene: TRBJ2-7
clone size: -
V gene: TRBV6-2/TRBV6-3
CDR3 DNA: TGTGCCAGCAGTTCCATACTAGTTTCGAGAGAGCAGTACTTC
CDR3 protein: CASSSILVSREQYF

D gene: -
J gene: TRBJ2-5
clone size: -
V gene: TRBV24-1
CDR3 DNA: TGTGCCACCAGTGACGGACAGACTCAAGAGACCCAGTACTTC
CDR3 protein: CATSDGQTQETQYF

D gene: -
J gene: TRBJ2-7
clone size: -
V gene: TRBV28
CDR3 DNA: TGTGCCAGCAGTTTTTCCAGGGACACCTACGAGCAGTACTTC
CDR3 protein: CASSFSRDTYEQYF